This T cell receptor (beta chain) was captured in a study of T cell repertoires in cytomegalovirus infection. Study summary: An indication of both CMV infection and matching HLA type came from public TCR beta signatures.

From the reads, TCRdb called clonotypes with MiXCR, one entry per CDR3 protein. The sample has around 270,000 distinct CDR3 sequences, approximately 8.3% seen once. The ends were cut back, 3 bases at V and 1 base at J, with 9 bases in the middle. Germline CDR1 reads SGHTA; CDR2 reads FQGTGA. The CDR3 extends over 14 amino acids. This clonotype was recorded many times. What it binds is not known. Study-level findings and limits: Cumulated frequencies of public TCR beta families served to identify carriers of CMV plus the relevant HLA. There were HLA-C-restricted CMV-specific TCR beta clonotypes dominating the ex vivo response.

The sample taken for sequencing was PBMCs. The receptor's source is a human donor in good health (CMV status not recorded). Some clones in this sample may be carry-over from other donors' samples. The gene calls are TRBV7-3 and TRBJ1-1, with D uncertain. The CDR3 coding sequence is TGTGCCAGCAGCTTGTACGGTGGGAACACTGAAGCTTTCTTT. It encodes CASSLYGGNTEAFF.